The entry below gives a single T cell receptor (beta chain) sequence along with its context. Assay used: immunoSEQ multiplex PCR; TCRdb lists only in-frame clones, some missing. The sample consists of 15,000 to 20,000 clones, 65% to 85% of them appearing once. The sample originates from a study of OX40 agonist ivuxolimab in advanced cancers. CDR3 size: 14 residues. Trimming removed 5 bases from V and 5 bases from J; junction bases left unmatched: 3. CDR1 SEHNR and CDR2 FQNEAQ come from the germline V gene (reference sequence). Exclusion applied to patients with autoimmune disease history or systemic immunosuppression.

This TCR was recovered from an adult with an advanced solid tumor such as melanoma, head and neck, liver or kidney cancer. V and J are TRBV7-9 and TRBJ2-1; 10 nucleotides line up with TRBD2. The sequencing used CD4+ or CD8+ T cells sorted from blood, collected in a trial of the OX40 agonist ivuxolimab. CDR3 in DNA: TGTGCCAGCAGCCATACTAGCGGGGACAATGAGCAGTTCTTC. It translates to CASSHTSGDNEQFF.